This paragraph reports one TCR beta chain. This record comes from a study of radiotherapy plus CTLA-4 blockade in lung cancer. Focal radiation plus CTLA-4 blockade with ipilimumab was given to patients with chemo-refractory metastatic non-small-cell lung cancer. The CDR3 extends over 16 amino acids. Trimming cost V 3 bases and J 1 base, with 14 bases left between them. Germline V gene sequence: CDR1 SGDLS, CDR2 YYNGEE. Repertoires were generated with immunoSEQ multiplex PCR, while TCRdb's copy carries only in-frame clones and drops some. The data show about 80,000 clones, with 78% seen just once and about 20% held by the top ten.

Sequencing was performed on peripheral blood, taken from a patient treated with radiotherapy plus ipilimumab. This sequence originates from a human donor with non-small cell lung cancer whose response to radiotherapy plus ipilimumab could not be evaluated. Some clones in this sample may be carry-over from other donors' samples. This chain links TRBV9 with TRBJ2-1; perhaps TRBD1 as D (8 bases). CDR3 DNA: TGTGCCAGCAGCGCCGACAGGGGAGGGTCCTACAATGAGCAGTTCTTC. Its protein product is CASSADRGGSYNEQFF.